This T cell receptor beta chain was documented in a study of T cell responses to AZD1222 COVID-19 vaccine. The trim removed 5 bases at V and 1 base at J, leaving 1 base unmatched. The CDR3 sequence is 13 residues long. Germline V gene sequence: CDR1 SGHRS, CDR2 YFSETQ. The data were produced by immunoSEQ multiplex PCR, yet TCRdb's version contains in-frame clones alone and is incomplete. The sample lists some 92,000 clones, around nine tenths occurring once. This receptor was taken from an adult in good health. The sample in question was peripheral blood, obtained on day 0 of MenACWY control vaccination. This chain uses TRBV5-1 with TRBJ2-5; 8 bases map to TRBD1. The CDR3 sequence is CASRDRAQETQYF. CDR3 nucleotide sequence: TGCGCCAGCAGGGACAGGGCCCAAGAGACCCAGTACTTC.